The 17 T cell receptor beta chains in this list originate from one sample, sequenced in a study of cytomegalovirus exposure and HLA in healthy donors. PCR involved 60 Vbeta and 13 Jbeta primers. TCRdb's table, derived via immunoSEQ multiplex PCR, lists solely in-frame clones and lacks some. The data show roughly 250,000 clones, 72% seen once. The sample taken for sequencing was PBMCs. The origin of the receptors is a female donor in good health and CMV-seronegative.

This chain connects TRBV10-3 to TRBJ2-7; tentatively, D is TRBD2 (7 bases). The V end lost 4 bases, the J end lost 8 bases, and 15 bases lay between the germline ends. Germline CDR1 reads ENHRY; CDR2 reads SYGVKD. This CDR3 is built from 13 residues. The CDR3 loop is CAISGEGVDKQYF. The CDR3 nucleotides read TGTGCCATCAGTGGGGAGGGGGTGGATAAGCAGTACTTC.

There are a few counts of this clone. The genes are TRBV29-1 and TRBJ1-5; TRBD1 matches at 9 bases. This CDR3 spans 14 amino acids. V lost 3 bases and J lost 6; bases outside the gene matches: 6. Looked up from germline, CDR1 is SQVTM and CDR2 is ANQGSEA. CDR3 coding DNA: TGCAGCGTTGAGACGGGACAGGGAGGTCAGCCCCAGCATTTT. Residues: CSVETGQGGQPQHF.

This clone was found once. The V gene is TRBV27, the J gene TRBJ2-1, with D possibly TRBD2 on 6 matching bases. The CDR3 has 16 residues. V lost 4 bases and J 3 bases, leaving 16 bases between the germline ends. CDR1 MNHEY and CDR2 SMNVEV come from the germline V gene (reference sequence). CDR3 in DNA: TGTGCCAGCAGTTCCCTGGGGGGAGCCGGCTACAATGAGCAGTTCTTC. Amino acids: CASSSLGGAGYNEQFF.

This clone was counted a few times. The genes are TRBV21-1 and TRBJ2-7; the table's D call of TRBD2 was not tested on the DNA. TRBV21-1 is flagged as a pseudogene. CDR3 length: 16 residues. The DNA for the CDR3 is TGTGCCAGCAGCTCAGATTTAGCGGGAGAGGCCTACGAGCAGTACTTC. This encodes CASSSDLAGEAYEQYF.

V and J are TRBV6-1 and TRBJ2-7; 9 nucleotides match TRBD2. V dropped 2 bases and J dropped 4; count of bases not matched to a gene: 6. Germline CDR1 is MNHNS and CDR2 is SASEGT. The CDR3 runs to 15 residues. The DNA for the CDR3 is TGTGCCAGCAGTGAACCCCGACTAGCGGTATACGAGCAGTACTTC. It yields the protein CASSEPRLAVYEQYF.

This chain links TRBV6-4 with TRBJ2-3; possible D gene TRBD2, 5 bases. Germline V gene sequence: CDR1 MRHNA, CDR2 SNTAGT. This CDR3 is built from 14 residues. V shed 4 bases and J shed 1 base, with 9 bases lying between them. The CDR3 loop reads CASSAAEGTDTQYF. The CDR3 DNA sequence: TGTGCCAGCAGTGCAGCGGAGGGCACAGATACGCAGTATTTT.

The chain couples TRBV12-5 to TRBJ2-1, with D unclear. This CDR3 contains 13 residues. Germline V lookup: CDR1 LGHNT, CDR2 FRNRAP. With 2 bases removed from V and 8 bases from J, the gap between germline ends came to 10 bases. The CDR3 DNA reads TGTGCTAGTGGTTTGCCCCGGGTAGATGAGCAGTTCTTC. Its protein is CASGLPRVDEQFF.

The V call is TRBV7-8, the J call TRBJ2-6; weak D call: TRBD2 (6 bases). The length of the CDR3 is 18 residues. The germline V gene has CDR1 SGHVS and CDR2 FQNEAQ. The V end was cut by 1 base, the J end by 13 bases, with 26 bases between. The CDR3 loop is CASSLGRVGGPGWEVLTF. CDR3 coding DNA: TGTGCCAGCAGCTTAGGAAGAGTGGGGGGACCAGGGTGGGAGGTCCTGACTTTC.

This chain connects TRBV13 to TRBJ2-7; D is ambiguous. Germline CDR1 reads PRHDT; CDR2 reads FYEKMQ (reference sequence). With 5 bases removed from V and 5 bases from J, the gap between germline ends came to 13 bases. There are 13 residues in the CDR3. CDR3 bases: TGTGCCAGCAGCCCAGACCTCGGAGACGAGCAGTACTTC. Protein product: CASSPDLGDEQYF.

The chain employs TRBV2 and TRBJ2-1, with D possibly being TRBD1 (5 bases). Germline CDR1 and CDR2: SNHLY and FYNNEI. Between the trimmed V and J ends, which lost 6 bases and 0 bases, there was a span of 18 bases. The CDR3 is made up of 17 amino acids. The CDR3 spells CASRLGPTVSSYNEQFF. The CDR3, as DNA: TGTGCCAGCAGGCTAGGTCCGACAGTGAGCTCCTACAATGAGCAGTTCTTC.

The gene calls are TRBV21-1 and TRBJ1-3; the table gives TRBD1 as D, unverified against the DNA. TRBV21-1 has pseudogene status. This CDR3 has 16 amino acids. In nucleotides, the CDR3 is TGTGCCAGCAGCAAGGGTGACAGGGTAAAAGAGAACACCATATATTTT. This encodes CASSKGDRVKENTIYF.

A remark on this clone: The same CDR3 can be traced to other DNA sequences in this sample. The chain is built from TRBV7-2 and TRBJ1-2, with D perhaps TRBD1 (6 bases). This CDR3 comprises 14 residues. Between the trimmed V and J ends, which lost 9 bases and 6 bases, there was a span of 20 bases. The germline V gene encodes CDR1 SGHTA and CDR2 FQGNSA. CDR3 bases: TGTGCCAGTACAAGGGGGGGTCGTAGAGATGGCTACACCTTC. Translating it yields CASTRGGRRDGYTF.

The V call is TRBV15, the J call TRBJ2-7; tentative D call: TRBD2 (6 bases). The length of the CDR3 is 14 residues. Trimming removed 1 base from V and 3 bases from J, with 10 bases in between. CDR1 is LNHNV, CDR2 YYDKDF, per germline (reference sequence). The chain's CDR3 is CATSRAARDYEQYF. In nucleotides, the CDR3 is TGTGCCACCAGCAGAGCGGCGCGGGACTACGAGCAGTACTTC.

This rearrangement joins TRBV5-6 to TRBJ2-1; 10 bases agree with TRBD1. The V and J ends lost 4 bases and 2 bases, in that order; junction bases with no gene match: 9. This CDR3 has 17 residues. The germline V gene encodes CDR1 SGHDT and CDR2 YYEEEE. In DNA form, the CDR3 reads TGTGCCAGCAGCACCAATCCCGGGACAGGGGCCTACAATGAGCAGTTCTTC. Its protein is CASSTNPGTGAYNEQFF.

A single count supports this clone. The chain combines TRBV9 with TRBJ2-2, with TRBD1 matching 12 bases. The CDR3 length is 18 residues. Germline trimming cut 1 base from V and 6 bases from J; bases unmatched to any gene: 10. The V gene's germline CDR1 is SGDLS and CDR2 YYNGEE. CDR3 in amino acids: CASSVIPGQGARSGELFF. The DNA of the CDR3 is TGTGCCAGCAGCGTAATACCGGGACAGGGGGCGCGATCCGGGGAGCTGTTTTTT.

V is TRBV20-1 and J is TRBJ2-3; D is unresolved. The CDR3 is made up of 11 amino acids. V lost 6 bases and J lost 6, with 10 bases in between. Looked up from germline, CDR1 is DFQATT and CDR2 is SNEGSKA (reference sequence). The CDR3 region is CSAPTPDTQYF. The CDR3 nucleotides are TGCAGTGCCCCGACTCCCGATACGCAGTATTTT.

The V and J genes are TRBV27 and TRBJ1-2; TRBD1 is a possible D gene (6 bases). The CDR3 contains 12 residues. The germline gives CDR1 MNHEY, CDR2 SMNVEV (reference sequence). V lost 6 bases to trimming and J lost 7 bases, with 12 bases between them. The CDR3 sequence is CASSSTGFGYTF. Here the CDR3 DNA reads TGTGCCAGCAGCTCTACAGGGTTTGGCTACACCTTC.